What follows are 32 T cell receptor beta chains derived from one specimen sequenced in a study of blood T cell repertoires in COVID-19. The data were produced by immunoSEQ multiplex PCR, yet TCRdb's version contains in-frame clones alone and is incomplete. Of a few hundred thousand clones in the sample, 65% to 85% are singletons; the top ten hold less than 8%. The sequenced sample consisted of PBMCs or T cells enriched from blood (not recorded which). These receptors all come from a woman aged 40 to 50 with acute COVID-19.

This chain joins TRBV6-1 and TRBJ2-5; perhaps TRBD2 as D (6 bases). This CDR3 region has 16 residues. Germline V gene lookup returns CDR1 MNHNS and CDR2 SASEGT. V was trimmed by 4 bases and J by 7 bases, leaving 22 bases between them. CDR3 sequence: CASSGSITGRRGTQYF. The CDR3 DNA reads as TGTGCCAGCAGTGGATCCATAACCGGGAGAAGGGGGACCCAGTACTTC.

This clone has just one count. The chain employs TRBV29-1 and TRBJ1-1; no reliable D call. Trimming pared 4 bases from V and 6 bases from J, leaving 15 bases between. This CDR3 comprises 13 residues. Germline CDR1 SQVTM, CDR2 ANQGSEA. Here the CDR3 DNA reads TGCAGCGTTGTTAGTCCAAGCCCGCCTGAAGCTTTCTTT. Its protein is CSVVSPSPPEAFF. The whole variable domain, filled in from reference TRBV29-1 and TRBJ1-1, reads SAVISQKPSRDICQRGTSLTIQCQVDSQVTMMFWYRQQPGQSLTLIATANQGSEATYESGFVIDKFPISRPNLTFSTLTVSNMSPEDSSIYLCSVVSPSPPEAFFGQGTRLTVV.

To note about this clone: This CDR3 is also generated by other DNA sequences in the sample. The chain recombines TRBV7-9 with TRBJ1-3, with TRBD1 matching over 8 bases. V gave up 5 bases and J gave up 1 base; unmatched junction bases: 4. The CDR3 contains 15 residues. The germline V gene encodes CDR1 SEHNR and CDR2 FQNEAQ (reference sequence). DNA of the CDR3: TGTGCCAGCAGCAAGCAGGGGGCATCTGGAAACACCATATATTTT. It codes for CASSKQGASGNTIYF.

This CDR3 reads CASSPGTGSYEQYF. DNA for the CDR3: TGTGCCAGTAGCCCCGGGACAGGGAGCTACGAGCAGTACTTC. The chain couples TRBV19 to TRBJ2-7, with 9 nucleotides matching TRBD1. The J segment lost 3 bases and the V segment lost 6 bases, leaving 6 bases of the junction unmatched. Germline-derived CDR1 and CDR2 are LNHDA and SQIVND (reference sequence). The CDR3 spans 14 residues.

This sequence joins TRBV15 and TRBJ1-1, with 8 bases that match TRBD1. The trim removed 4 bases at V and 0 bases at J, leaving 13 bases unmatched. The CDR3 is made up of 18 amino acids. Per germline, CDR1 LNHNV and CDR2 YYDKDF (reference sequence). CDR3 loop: CATSTLGQGRRMNTEAFF. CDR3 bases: TGTGCCACCAGCACCCTAGGACAGGGTAGACGAATGAACACTGAAGCTTTCTTT.

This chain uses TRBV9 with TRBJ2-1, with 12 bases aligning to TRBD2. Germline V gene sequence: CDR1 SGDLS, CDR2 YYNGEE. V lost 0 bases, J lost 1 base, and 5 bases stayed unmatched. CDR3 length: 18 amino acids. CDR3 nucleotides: TGTGCCAGCAGCGTAGCTCCGACTAGCGGGGGTTCCTACAATGAGCAGTTCTTC. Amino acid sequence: CASSVAPTSGGSYNEQFF.

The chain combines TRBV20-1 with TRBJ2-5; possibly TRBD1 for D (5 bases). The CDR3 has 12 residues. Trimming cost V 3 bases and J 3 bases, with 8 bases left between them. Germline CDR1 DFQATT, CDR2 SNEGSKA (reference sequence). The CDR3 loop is CSASQTEETQYF. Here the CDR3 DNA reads TGCAGTGCTAGTCAGACAGAAGAGACCCAGTACTTC.

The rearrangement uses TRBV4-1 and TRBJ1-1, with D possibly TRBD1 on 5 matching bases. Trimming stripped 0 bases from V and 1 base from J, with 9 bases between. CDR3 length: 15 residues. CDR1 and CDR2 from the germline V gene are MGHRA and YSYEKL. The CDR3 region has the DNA TGCGCCAGCAGCCAAGAAACAGGACAGAACACTGAAGCTTTCTTT. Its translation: CASSQETGQNTEAFF.

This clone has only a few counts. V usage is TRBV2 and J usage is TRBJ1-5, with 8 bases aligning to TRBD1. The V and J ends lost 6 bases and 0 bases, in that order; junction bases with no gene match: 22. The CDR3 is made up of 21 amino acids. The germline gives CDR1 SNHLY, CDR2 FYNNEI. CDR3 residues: CASSSSITSGGPLNSNQPQHF. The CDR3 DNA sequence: TGTGCCAGCAGCTCATCCATAACTTCAGGGGGCCCCTTGAATAGCAATCAGCCCCAGCATTTT.

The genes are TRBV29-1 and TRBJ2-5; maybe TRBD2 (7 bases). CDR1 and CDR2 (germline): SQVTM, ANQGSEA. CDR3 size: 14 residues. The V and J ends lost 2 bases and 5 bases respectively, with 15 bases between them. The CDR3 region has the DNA TGCAGCGTTGAACTGGGGGGGGCTCATGAGACCCAGTACTTC. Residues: CSVELGGAHETQYF. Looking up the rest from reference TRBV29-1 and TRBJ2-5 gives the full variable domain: SAVISQKPSRDICQRGTSLTIQCQVDSQVTMMFWYRQQPGQSLTLIATANQGSEATYESGFVIDKFPISRPNLTFSTLTVSNMSPEDSSIYLCSVELGGAHETQYFGPGTRLLVL.

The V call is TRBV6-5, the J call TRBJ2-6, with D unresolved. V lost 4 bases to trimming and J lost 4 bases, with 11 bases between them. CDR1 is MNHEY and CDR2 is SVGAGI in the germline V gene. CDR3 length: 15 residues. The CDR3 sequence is CASSFHRGGANVLTF. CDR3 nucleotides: TGTGCCAGCAGTTTCCACCGAGGCGGGGCCAACGTCCTGACTTTC.

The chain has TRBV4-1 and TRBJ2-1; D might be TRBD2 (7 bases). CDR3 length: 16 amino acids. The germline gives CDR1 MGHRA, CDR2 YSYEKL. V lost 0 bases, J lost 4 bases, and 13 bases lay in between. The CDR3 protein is CASSQERGGGYNEQFF. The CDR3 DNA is TGCGCCAGCAGCCAAGAACGAGGGGGGGGTTACAATGAGCAGTTCTTC.

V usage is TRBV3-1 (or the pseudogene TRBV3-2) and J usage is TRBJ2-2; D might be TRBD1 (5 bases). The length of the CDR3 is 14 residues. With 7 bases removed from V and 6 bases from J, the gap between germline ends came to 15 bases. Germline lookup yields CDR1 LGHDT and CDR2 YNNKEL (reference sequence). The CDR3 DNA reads TGTGCCAGCAAGCTTAAAGGGGCGCCCGGGGAGCTGTTTTTT. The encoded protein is CASKLKGAPGELFF.

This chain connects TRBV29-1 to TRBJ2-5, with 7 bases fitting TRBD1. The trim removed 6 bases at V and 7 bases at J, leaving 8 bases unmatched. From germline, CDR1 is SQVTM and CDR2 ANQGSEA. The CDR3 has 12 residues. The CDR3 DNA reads TGCAGCGTCGGACAGGCTCGAGGGACCCAGTACTTC. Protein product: CSVGQARGTQYF.

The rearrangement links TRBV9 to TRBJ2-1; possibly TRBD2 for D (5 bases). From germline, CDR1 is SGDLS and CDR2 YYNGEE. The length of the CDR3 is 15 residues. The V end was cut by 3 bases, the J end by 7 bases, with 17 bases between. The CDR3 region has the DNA TGTGCCAGCAGCGCCGGTCTTATCGGAGGTAATGAGCAGTTCTTC. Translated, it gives CASSAGLIGGNEQFF.

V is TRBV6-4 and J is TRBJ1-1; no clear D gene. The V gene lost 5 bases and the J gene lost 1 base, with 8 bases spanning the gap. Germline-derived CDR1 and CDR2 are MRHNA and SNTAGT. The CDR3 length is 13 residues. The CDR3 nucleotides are TGTGCCAGCAGTCTGCGTGGGAACACTGAAGCTTTCTTT. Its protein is CASSLRGNTEAFF.

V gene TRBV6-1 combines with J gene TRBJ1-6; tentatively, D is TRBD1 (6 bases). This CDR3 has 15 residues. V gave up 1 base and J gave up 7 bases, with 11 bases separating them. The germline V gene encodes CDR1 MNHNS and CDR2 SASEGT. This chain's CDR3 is CASSEDRVPNSPLHF. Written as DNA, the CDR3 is TGTGCCAGCAGTGAAGACAGGGTGCCCAATTCACCCCTCCACTTT.

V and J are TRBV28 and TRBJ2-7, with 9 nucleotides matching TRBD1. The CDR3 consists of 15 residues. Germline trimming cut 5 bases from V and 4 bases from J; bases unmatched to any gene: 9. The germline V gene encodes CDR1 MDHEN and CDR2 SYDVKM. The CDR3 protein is CASSASGTGLYEQYF. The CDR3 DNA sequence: TGTGCCAGCAGTGCATCCGGGACAGGGTTGTACGAGCAGTACTTC. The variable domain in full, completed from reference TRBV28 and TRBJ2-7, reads DVKVTQSSRYLVKRTGEKVFLECVQDMDHENMFWYRQDPGLGLRLIYFSYDVKMKEKGDIPEGYSVSREKKERFSLILESASTNQTSMYLCASSASGTGLYEQYFGPGTRLTVT.

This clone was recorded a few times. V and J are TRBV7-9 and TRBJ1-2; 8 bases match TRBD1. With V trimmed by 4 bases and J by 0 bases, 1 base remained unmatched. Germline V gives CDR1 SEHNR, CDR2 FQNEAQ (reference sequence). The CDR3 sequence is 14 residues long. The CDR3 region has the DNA TGTGCCAGCAGCTCGACAGGGGCTAACTATGGCTACACCTTC. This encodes CASSSTGANYGYTF.

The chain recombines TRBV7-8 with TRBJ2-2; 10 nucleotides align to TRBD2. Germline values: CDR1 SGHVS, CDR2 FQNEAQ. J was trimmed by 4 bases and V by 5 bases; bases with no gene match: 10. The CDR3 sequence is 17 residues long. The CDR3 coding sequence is TGTGCCAGCAGCCCCCCCCCTAGCGGGAGATCCACCGGGGAGCTGTTTTTT. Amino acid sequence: CASSPPPSGRSTGELFF.

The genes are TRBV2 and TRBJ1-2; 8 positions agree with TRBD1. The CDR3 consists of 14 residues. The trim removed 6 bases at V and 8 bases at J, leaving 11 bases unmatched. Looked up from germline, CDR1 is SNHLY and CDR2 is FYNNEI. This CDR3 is CASRTTGDEGGYTF. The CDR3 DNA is TGTGCCAGCAGAACGACAGGGGATGAAGGGGGCTACACCTTC.

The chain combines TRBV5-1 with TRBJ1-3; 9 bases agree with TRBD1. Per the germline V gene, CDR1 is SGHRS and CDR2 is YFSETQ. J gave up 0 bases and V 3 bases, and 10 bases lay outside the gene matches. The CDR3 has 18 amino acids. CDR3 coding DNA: TGCGCCAGCAGCTCCTCCGGGACAGGGTTGAACTCTGGAAACACCATATATTTT. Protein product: CASSSSGTGLNSGNTIYF.

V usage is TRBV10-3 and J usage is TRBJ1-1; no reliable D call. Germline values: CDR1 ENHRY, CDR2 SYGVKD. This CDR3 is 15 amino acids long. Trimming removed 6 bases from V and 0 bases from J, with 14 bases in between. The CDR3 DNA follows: TGTGCCATCAGAACAAACAGCTTCATGAACACTGAAGCTTTCTTT. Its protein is CAIRTNSFMNTEAFF.

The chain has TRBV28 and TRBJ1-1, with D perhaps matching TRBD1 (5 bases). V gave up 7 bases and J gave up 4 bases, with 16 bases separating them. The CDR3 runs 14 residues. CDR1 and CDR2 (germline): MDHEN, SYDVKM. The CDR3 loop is CASNPPGVGTEAFF. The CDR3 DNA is TGTGCCAGCAACCCCCCGGGGGTCGGCACTGAAGCTTTCTTT. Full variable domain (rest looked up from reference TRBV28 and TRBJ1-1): DVKVTQSSRYLVKRTGEKVFLECVQDMDHENMFWYRQDPGLGLRLIYFSYDVKMKEKGDIPEGYSVSREKKERFSLILESASTNQTSMYLCASNPPGVGTEAFFGQGTRLTVV.

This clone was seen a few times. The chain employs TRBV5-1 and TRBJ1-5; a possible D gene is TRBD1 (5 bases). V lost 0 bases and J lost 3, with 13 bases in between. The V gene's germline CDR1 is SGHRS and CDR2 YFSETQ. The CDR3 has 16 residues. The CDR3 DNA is TGCGCCAGCAGCTTGGACGGCAGGGCCTACAATCAGCCCCAGCATTTT. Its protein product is CASSLDGRAYNQPQHF.

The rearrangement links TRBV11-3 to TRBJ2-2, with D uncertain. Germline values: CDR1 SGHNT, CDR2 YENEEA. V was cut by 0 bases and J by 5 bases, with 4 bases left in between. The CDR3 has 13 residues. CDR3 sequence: CASSLEETGELFF. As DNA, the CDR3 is TGTGCCAGCAGCTTAGAGGAGACCGGGGAGCTGTTTTTT.

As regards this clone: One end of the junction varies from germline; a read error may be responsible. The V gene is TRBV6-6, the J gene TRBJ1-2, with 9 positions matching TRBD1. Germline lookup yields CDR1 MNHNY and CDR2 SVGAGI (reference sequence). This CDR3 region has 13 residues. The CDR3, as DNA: TGTGCCAGCAGTTACCGGACAGGGGCCCCACCAATTTTC. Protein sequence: CASSYRTGAPPIF.

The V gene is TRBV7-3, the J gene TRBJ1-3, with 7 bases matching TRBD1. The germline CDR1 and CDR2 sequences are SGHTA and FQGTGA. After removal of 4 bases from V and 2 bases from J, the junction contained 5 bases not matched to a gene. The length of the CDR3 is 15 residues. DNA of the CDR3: TGTGCCAGCAGCTCCCGACAGGGTGCTGGAAACACCATATATTTT. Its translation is CASSSRQGAGNTIYF.

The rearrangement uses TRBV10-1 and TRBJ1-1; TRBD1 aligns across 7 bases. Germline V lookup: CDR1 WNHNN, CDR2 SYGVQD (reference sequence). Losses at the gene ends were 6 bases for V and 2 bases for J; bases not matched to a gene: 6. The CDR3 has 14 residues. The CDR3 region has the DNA TGCGCCAGCAGCCGGGACAGCTACAACACTGAAGCTTTCTTT. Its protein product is CASSRDSYNTEAFF.

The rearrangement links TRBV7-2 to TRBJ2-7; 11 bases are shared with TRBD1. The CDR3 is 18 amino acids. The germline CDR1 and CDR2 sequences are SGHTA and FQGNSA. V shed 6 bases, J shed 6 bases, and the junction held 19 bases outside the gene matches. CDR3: CASRAGTGGYSRLFEQYF. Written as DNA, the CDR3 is TGTGCCAGCAGGGCCGGGACAGGGGGATATAGCCGGTTATTCGAGCAGTACTTC.

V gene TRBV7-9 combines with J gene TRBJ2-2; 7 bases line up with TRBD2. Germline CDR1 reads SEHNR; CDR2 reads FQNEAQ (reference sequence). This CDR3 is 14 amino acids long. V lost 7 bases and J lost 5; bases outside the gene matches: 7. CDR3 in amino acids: CASNREDDTGELFF. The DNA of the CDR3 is TGTGCCAGCAACCGGGAGGACGATACCGGGGAGCTGTTTTTT.

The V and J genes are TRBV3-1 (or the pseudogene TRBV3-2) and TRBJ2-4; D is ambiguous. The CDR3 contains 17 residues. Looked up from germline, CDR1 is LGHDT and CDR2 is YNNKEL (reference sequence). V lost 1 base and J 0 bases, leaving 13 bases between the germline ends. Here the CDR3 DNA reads TGTGCCAGCAGCCAAGCTTCTGGGCCCCAAGCCAAAAACATTCAGTACTTC. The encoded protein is CASSQASGPQAKNIQYF.